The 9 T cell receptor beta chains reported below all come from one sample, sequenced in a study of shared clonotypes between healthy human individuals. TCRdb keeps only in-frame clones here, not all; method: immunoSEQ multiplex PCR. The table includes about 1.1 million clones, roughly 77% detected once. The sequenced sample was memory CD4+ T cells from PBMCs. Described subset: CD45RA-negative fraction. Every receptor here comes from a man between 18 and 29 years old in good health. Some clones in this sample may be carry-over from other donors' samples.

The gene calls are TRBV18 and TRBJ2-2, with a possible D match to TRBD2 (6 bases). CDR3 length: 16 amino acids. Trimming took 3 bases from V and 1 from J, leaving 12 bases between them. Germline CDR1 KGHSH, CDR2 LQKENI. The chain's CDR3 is CASSPRRGRNTGELFF. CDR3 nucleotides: TGTGCCAGCTCACCGAGGAGGGGACGGAACACCGGGGAGCTGTTTTTT.

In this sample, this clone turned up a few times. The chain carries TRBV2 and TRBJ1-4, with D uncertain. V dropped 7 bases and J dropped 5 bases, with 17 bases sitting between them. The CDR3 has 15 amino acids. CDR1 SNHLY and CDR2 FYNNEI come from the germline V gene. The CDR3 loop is CASKRSGGRNEKLFF. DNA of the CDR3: TGTGCCAGCAAGCGGTCCGGCGGAAGAAATGAAAAACTGTTTTTT.

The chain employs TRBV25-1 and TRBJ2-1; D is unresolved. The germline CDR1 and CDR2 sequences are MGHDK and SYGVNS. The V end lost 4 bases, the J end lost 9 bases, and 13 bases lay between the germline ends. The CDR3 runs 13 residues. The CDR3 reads CASSAPVVGEQFF. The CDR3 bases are TGTGCCAGCAGTGCCCCCGTGGTAGGTGAGCAGTTCTTC.

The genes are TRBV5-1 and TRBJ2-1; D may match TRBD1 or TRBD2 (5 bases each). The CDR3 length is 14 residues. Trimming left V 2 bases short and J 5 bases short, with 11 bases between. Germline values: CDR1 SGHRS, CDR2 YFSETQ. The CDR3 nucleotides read TGCGCCAGCAGCTTCCTACTAGGGGACAATGAGCAGTTCTTC. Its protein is CASSFLLGDNEQFF.

CDR3 in amino acids: CASSSTTSGNTDTQYF. In DNA, the CDR3 is TGTGCCAGCAGCTCGACGACTAGCGGGAACACGGACACGCAGTATTTT. The gene calls are TRBV5-4 and TRBJ2-3, with 11 bases aligning to TRBD2. The trim removed 3 bases at V and 9 bases at J, leaving 12 bases unmatched. CDR3 size: 16 residues. CDR1 is SGHNT, CDR2 YYREEE, per germline (reference sequence).

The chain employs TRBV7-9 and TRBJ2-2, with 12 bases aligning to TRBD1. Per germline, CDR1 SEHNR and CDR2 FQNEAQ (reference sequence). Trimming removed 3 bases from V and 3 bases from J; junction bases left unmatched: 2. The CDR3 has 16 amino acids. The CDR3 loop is CASSLGQGADTGELFF. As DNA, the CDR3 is TGTGCCAGCAGCTTGGGACAGGGGGCAGACACCGGGGAGCTGTTTTTT.

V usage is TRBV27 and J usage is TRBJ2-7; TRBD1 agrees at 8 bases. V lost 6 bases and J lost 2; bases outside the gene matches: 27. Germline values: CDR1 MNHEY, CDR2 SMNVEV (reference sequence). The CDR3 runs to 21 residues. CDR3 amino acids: CASSLRQLGRGLLLATYEQYF. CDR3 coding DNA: TGTGCCAGCAGCCTTCGTCAATTGGGCAGGGGGCTTCTTTTAGCCACCTACGAGCAGTACTTC.

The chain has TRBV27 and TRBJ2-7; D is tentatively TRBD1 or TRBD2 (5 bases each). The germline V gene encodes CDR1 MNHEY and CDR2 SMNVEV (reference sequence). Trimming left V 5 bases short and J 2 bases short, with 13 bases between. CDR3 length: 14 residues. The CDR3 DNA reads TGTGCCAGCAGTCCCCATGGGGGTACCTACGAGCAGTACTTC. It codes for CASSPHGGTYEQYF.

DNA of the CDR3: TGCGCCAGCAGCCCTGACAGTAGGATCGAAAAACTGTTTTTT. It specifies CASSPDSRIEKLFF. The V and J genes are TRBV5-1 and TRBJ1-4; D possibly corresponds to TRBD1 (5 bases). In germline, CDR1 is SGHRS, CDR2 YFSETQ. The CDR3 length is 14 residues. Trimming pared 4 bases from V and 8 bases from J, leaving 15 bases between.